This record covers a single T cell receptor beta chain. RNA totalling about 0.5 to 1 ug underwent reverse transcription with random hexamers. The immunoSEQ assay covered 54 Vbeta and 13 Jbeta segments for CDR3. Via MiXCR, TCRdb re-called the immunoSEQ multiplex PCR reads, giving one row per CDR3 protein. The sample includes under 200,000 distinct CDR3 sequences, about 90% of them seen just once. This record belongs to a study of CD8 T cells in Susac syndrome. Sequencing of TCR beta was undertaken in CD8+ and CD4+ T cells derived from blood. The CD8+ and CD4+ T cells were negatively isolated, with the TEMRA cells enriched by FACS. Germline CDR1 reads LGHNA; CDR2 reads YSLEER. V lost 4 bases and J lost 4, with 16 bases in between. This CDR3 has 15 amino acids.

The source material was CD4+ T cells from PBMCs. The gene calls are TRBV4-3 and TRBJ1-2; D might be TRBD1 (5 bases). The sequence derives from a human donor in good health. In DNA form, the CDR3 reads TGCGCCAGCAGCCCCGACCCGGCAGGGACCTATGGCTACACCTTC. This encodes CASSPDPAGTYGYTF.